The 20 T cell receptor beta chains below come from one sample, sequenced in a study of T-cell reconstitution after alpha-beta-depleted transplantation in children. The library targeted TCRbeta and was prepared with unique molecular identifiers. TCRdb independently ran MiXCR on the PCR reads; one entry per CDR3 protein. The data hold fewer than 25,000 distinct CDR3 sequences, with 11% observed a single time. The source was PBMCs from the stem cell graft donor, collected from the stem cell graft. These receptors were collected from a human donor who donated a stem cell graft to a child with chronic granulomatous disease.

In this sample, this clonotype turned up many times. The rearrangement joins TRBV3-1 to TRBJ1-1; D uncertain. Trimming left V 1 base short and J 4 bases short, with 7 bases between. CDR1 is LGHDT, CDR2 YNNKEL, per germline (reference sequence). The CDR3 extends over 13 amino acids. The CDR3 loop reads CASSQAAGTEAFF. For the CDR3, the DNA is TGTGCCAGCAGCCAAGCTGCGGGCACTGAAGCTTTCTTT.

This clonotype was recorded at least ten times. This CDR3 is CASSLTGRGEQFF. As DNA, the CDR3 is TGCGCCAGCAGCCTCACCGGGCGGGGTGAGCAGTTCTTC. The rearrangement links TRBV5-1 to TRBJ2-1; perhaps TRBD2 as D (6 bases). There are 13 residues in the CDR3. CDR1 and CDR2 from the germline V gene are SGHRS and YFSETQ. V was cut by 4 bases and J by 9 bases, with 14 bases left in between.

This clonotype appeared many times. The chain is built from TRBV6-5 and TRBJ1-2; possibly TRBD1 for D (6 bases). The V gene lost 6 bases and the J gene lost 10 bases, with 12 bases spanning the gap. Germline-derived CDR1 and CDR2 are MNHEY and SVGAGI. This CDR3 is built from 11 residues. CDR3 coding DNA: TGTGCCAGCAGCCGCGGGGGGGCCTACACCTTC. This codes for CASSRGGAYTF.

This clonotype was seen a handful of times. The chain combines TRBV12-3 or TRBV12-4 with TRBJ2-1, with 10 bases matching TRBD2. This CDR3 comprises 18 residues. V gave up 4 bases and J gave up 8 bases; unmatched junction bases: 17. The CDR3 DNA is TGTGCCAGCAGTTCAACTAGGGGCGCTAGCGGGGGAGTGTATGAGCAGTTCTTC. It encodes CASSSTRGASGGVYEQFF.

V is TRBV5-1 and J is TRBJ2-6; D is ambiguous. The CDR3 covers 13 residues. The germline V and J ends were trimmed by 2 bases and 1 base, with 1 base remaining between them. Germline V lookup: CDR1 SGHRS, CDR2 YFSETQ. The CDR3 loop is CASSFSGANVLTF. The CDR3 DNA is TGCGCCAGCAGCTTTTCTGGGGCCAACGTCCTGACTTTC. Complete variable domain (other parts from reference TRBV5-1 and TRBJ2-6): KAGVTQTPRYLIKTRGQQVTLSCSPISGHRSVSWYQQTPGQGLQFLFEYFSETQRNKGNFPGRFSGRQFSNSRSEMNVSTLELGDSALYLCASSFSGANVLTFGAGSRLTVL.

This clonotype showed up many times. V usage is TRBV29-1 and J usage is TRBJ2-1; 8 nucleotides match TRBD1. Germline CDR1 is SQVTM and CDR2 is ANQGSEA. CDR3 length equals 14 residues. The V segment lost 7 bases and the J segment 4 bases; nucleotides outside the gene matches: 9. In DNA form, the CDR3 reads TGCAGCGCCGCTACAGGGGGTATTTACAATGAGCAGTTCTTC. This encodes CSAATGGIYNEQFF.

The gene calls are TRBV25-1 and TRBJ2-5, with D possibly TRBD2 on 6 matching bases. Germline V gives CDR1 MGHDK, CDR2 SYGVNS. V was pared by 6 bases and J by 1 base, with 24 bases between. This CDR3 is 18 amino acids long. Written as DNA, the CDR3 is TGTGCCAGCAGCCCTGGGCGTCTCGGGGGAGTCCTCCAAGAGACCCAGTACTTC. As protein: CASSPGRLGGVLQETQYF.

The chain links TRBV10-3 to TRBJ2-7, with TRBD1 as a possible D gene (5 bases). Trimming left V 1 base short and J 3 bases short, with 10 bases between. This CDR3 region has 14 residues. Germline loops: CDR1 ENHRY, CDR2 SYGVKD. Here the CDR3 DNA reads TGTGCCATCAGTGAGTGGGGCCAGGGCTACGAGCAGTACTTC. Its translation: CAISEWGQGYEQYF.

By proportion, this clonotype is medium-sized. V is TRBV3-1 and J is TRBJ2-1, with a weak D call TRBD2 (5 bases). There are 16 residues in the CDR3. Trimming removed 0 bases at V and 6 bases at J, with 15 bases between. Germline V gene data show CDR1 as LGHDT and CDR2 as YNNKEL (reference sequence). The CDR3 coding sequence is TGTGCCAGCAGCCAAGAAAGGACTCCTTGGGGCAATGAGCAGTTCTTC. This translates into CASSQERTPWGNEQFF.

This clonotype was seen repeatedly, ten times or more. CDR3 nucleotides: TGCGCCAGCAGCTCGCGGGACCTGAACACTGAAGCTTTCTTT. It translates to CASSSRDLNTEAFF. The J gene is TRBJ1-1, the V gene TRBV5-1; D perhaps matches TRBD1 (5 bases). The CDR3 has 14 residues. CDR1 and CDR2 from the germline V gene are SGHRS and YFSETQ. Deletions cut 3 bases from V and 0 bases from J, with 9 bases between.

This clonotype was counted at least ten times. This rearrangement joins TRBV7-2 to TRBJ2-3; 7 nucleotides line up with TRBD2. After removal of 2 bases from V and 4 bases from J, the junction contained 0 bases not matched to a gene. The CDR3 is made up of 13 amino acids. CDR1 is SGHTA and CDR2 is FQGNSA in the germline V gene. The chain's CDR3 is CASSLSGADTQYF. The CDR3 DNA reads TGTGCCAGCAGCTTAAGCGGGGCAGATACGCAGTATTTT.

This clonotype came up many times. The J gene is TRBJ2-2, the V gene TRBV5-1, with 11 bases identical to TRBD1. The junction had 8 bases not matched to a gene; V was cut back by 4 bases and J by 6 bases. Looked up from germline, CDR1 is SGHRS and CDR2 is YFSETQ. The length of the CDR3 is 16 residues. CDR3 coding DNA: TGCGCCAGCAGCCTGGGACAGGGGGTTTCATCCGGGGAGCTGTTTTTT. Protein sequence: CASSLGQGVSSGELFF.

This clonotype was picked up many times. The rearrangement uses TRBV20-1 and TRBJ2-3; D unresolved. This CDR3 contains 13 residues. V lost 6 bases and J lost 2, with 12 bases in between. Germline-derived CDR1 and CDR2 are DFQATT and SNEGSKA (reference sequence). The CDR3 nucleotides are TGCAGTGCCACACCATCCTCCACAGATACGCAGTATTTT. Its protein is CSATPSSTDTQYF.

This clonotype was seen many times. V gene TRBV5-1 combines with J gene TRBJ2-7, with D possibly being TRBD2 (5 bases). Deletions cut 4 bases from V and 6 bases from J, with 14 bases between. The germline CDR1 and CDR2 sequences are SGHRS and YFSETQ. This CDR3 comprises 13 residues. As DNA, the CDR3 is TGCGCCAGCAGCCCGGGGATGAACGGCGAGCAGTACTTC. Its protein is CASSPGMNGEQYF. Looking up the rest from reference TRBV5-1 and TRBJ2-7 gives the full variable domain: KAGVTQTPRYLIKTRGQQVTLSCSPISGHRSVSWYQQTPGQGLQFLFEYFSETQRNKGNFPGRFSGRQFSNSRSEMNVSTLELGDSALYLCASSPGMNGEQYFGPGTRLTVT.

In its sample, this clonotype was seen many times. V gene TRBV3-1 combines with J gene TRBJ2-7; D not certain. V lost 0 bases, J lost 5 bases, and 11 bases lay in between. Per the germline V gene, CDR1 is LGHDT and CDR2 is YNNKEL (reference sequence). The CDR3 length is 14 residues. The CDR3 spells CASSQDPIVHEQYF. CDR3 DNA sequence: TGTGCCAGCAGCCAAGACCCAATTGTCCACGAGCAGTACTTC.

The V and J genes are TRBV20-1 and TRBJ2-5, with a weak D call TRBD2 (7 bases). The J call may be in error: the DNA end matches TRBJ2-7 better. The V gene's germline CDR1 is DFQATT and CDR2 SNEGSKA (reference sequence). The CDR3 is 12 amino acids. The DNA of the CDR3 is TGCAGTGCTCCCGGGGGGCTCTACGAGCAGTACTTC. As protein: CSAPGGLYEQYF.

This clonotype appeared a few times. The J gene is TRBJ1-3, the V gene TRBV12-3 or TRBV12-4, with 7 bases matching TRBD1. Trimming removed 6 bases from V and 3 bases from J; junction bases left unmatched: 2. This CDR3 is 13 amino acids long. The CDR3 protein is CASSDRVGNTIYF. As DNA, the CDR3 is TGTGCCAGCAGCGACAGGGTTGGAAACACCATATATTTT.

This clonotype was detected ten times or more. This rearrangement joins TRBV7-2 to TRBJ2-3, with 15 bases fitting TRBD2. In germline, CDR1 is SGHTA, CDR2 FQGNSA. Trimming removed 5 bases from V and 0 bases from J; junction bases left unmatched: 6. CDR3 length equals 18 residues. CDR3 bases: TGTGCCAGCAGCATGGGACTAGCGGGGGGTTTTAGCACAGATACGCAGTATTTT. Translated, it gives CASSMGLAGGFSTDTQYF. The whole variable domain, filled in from reference TRBV7-2 and TRBJ2-3, reads GAGVSQSPSNKVTEKGKDVELRCDPISGHTALYWYRQSLGQGLEFLIYFQGNSAPDKSGLPSDRFSAERTGGSVSTLTIQRTQQEDSAVYLCASSMGLAGGFSTDTQYFGPGTRLTVL.

This clonotype was picked up many times. The rearrangement uses TRBV7-9 and TRBJ2-7; 11 nucleotides line up with TRBD2. The J segment lost 2 bases and the V segment lost 4 bases, leaving 1 base of the junction unmatched. CDR3 length: 14 residues. From germline, CDR1 is SEHNR and CDR2 FQNEAQ (reference sequence). The CDR3 nucleotides read TGTGCCAGCAGCTCGACTAGCGGGACCTACGAGCAGTACTTC. It is translated as CASSSTSGTYEQYF.

This clonotype appeared many times. V is TRBV7-2 and J is TRBJ1-5; D is undetermined. CDR1 is SGHTA and CDR2 is FQGNSA in the germline V gene. The germline V and J ends were trimmed by 5 bases and 1 base, with 18 bases remaining between them. The CDR3 length is 17 residues. The CDR3 is CASSPDMGGGSNQPQHF. CDR3 nucleotide sequence: TGTGCCAGCAGCCCAGATATGGGCGGTGGGAGCAATCAGCCCCAGCATTTT.